A selection of T cell receptor beta chains follows, all from one sample in a study of blood T cell repertoires in COVID-19. Profiled with immunoSEQ multiplex PCR; TCRdb holds only in-frame clones, not every one. The data contain about 150,000 clones, roughly nine tenths of them singletons. The sample was peripheral blood. All receptors derive from a woman aged 70-85 years with acute or convalescent COVID-19. CDR3s leave out the opening cysteine and the closing phenylalanine or tryptophan. A D gene is named only where the DNA matches it firmly.

d_call | v_call | cdr3_aa
TRBD2 | TRBV7-8 | ASSYLPGLAGGIAKNIQY
. | TRBV19 | ASSSGERAAQY
TRBD1 | TRBV3-1/TRBV3-2 | ASSFDRAEGYT
. | TRBV7-9 | ASSDGTASSGNTIY
. | TRBV11-2 | ASTPDQETQY
. | TRBV24-1 | ATSDLGAQEHSTDTQY
. | TRBV29-1 | SVEDTWQYTYTQY
. | TRBV3-1/TRBV3-2 | ASSPASLAGELF
. | TRBV12-3/TRBV12-4 | ASSQTGRYGYT
TRBD1 | TRBV13 | ASSLNRGSNQPQH
. | TRBV5-1 | ASSLAGTQETQY
TRBD2 | TRBV11-2 | ASSSGGPLAKNIQY
. | TRBV7-9 | ASSLPGVSNEQF
. | TRBV10-2 | ASSESYSGPYGYT
TRBD1 | TRBV6-2/TRBV6-3 | ASSDSPGQENSPLH
. | TRBV6-1 | ASSEPPHSLH